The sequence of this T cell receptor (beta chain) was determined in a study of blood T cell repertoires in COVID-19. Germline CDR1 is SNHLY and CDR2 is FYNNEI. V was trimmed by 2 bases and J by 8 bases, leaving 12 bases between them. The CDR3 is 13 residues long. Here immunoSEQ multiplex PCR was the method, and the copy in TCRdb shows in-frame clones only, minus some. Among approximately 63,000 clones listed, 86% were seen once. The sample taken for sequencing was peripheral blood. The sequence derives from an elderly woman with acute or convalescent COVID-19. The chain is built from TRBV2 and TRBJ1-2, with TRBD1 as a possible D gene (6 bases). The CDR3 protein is CASSETGMRGYTF. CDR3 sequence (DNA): TGTGCCAGCAGTGAAACAGGGATGAGGGGCTACACCTTC.